One TCR beta chain is described in this entry. The data were taken from a study of OX40 agonist ivuxolimab in advanced cancers. Study in general: Administration of intravenous ivuxolimab to patients occurred every 2 weeks at 0.01 to 10 mg/kg. Eligibility rules accepted prior anti-PD-1, anti-PD-L1 or anti-CTLA-4 therapy, and around 40% had some.

V was clipped by 7 bases and J by 0 bases, with 6 bases between them. Germline V CDR1 and CDR2: SQVTM, ANQGSEA. There are 11 residues in the CDR3. Sequencing was performed with immunoSEQ multiplex PCR; in TCRdb, only in-frame clones are kept and a portion is missing. This repertoire shows around 50,000 clones, 80% to 90% found once; its top ten account for around 50%. The J gene is TRBJ1-1, the V gene TRBV29-1; D is uncertain. This TCR derives from an adult with an advanced solid tumor such as melanoma, head and neck, liver or kidney cancer. The sequenced sample was CD4+ or CD8+ T cells sorted from blood, obtained in a trial of the OX40 agonist ivuxolimab. For the CDR3, the DNA is TGCAGCGGTCGGTTGAACACTGAAGCTTTCTTT. Translation gives CSGRLNTEAFF. Variable domain in full (rest from reference TRBV29-1 and TRBJ1-1): SAVISQKPSRDICQRGTSLTIQCQVDSQVTMMFWYRQQPGQSLTLIATANQGSEATYESGFVIDKFPISRPNLTFSTLTVSNMSPEDSSIYLCSGRLNTEAFFGQGTRLTVV.